The 4 T cell receptor beta chains listed next were all sequenced from one sample in a study of T cells after yellow fever vaccination. TCRdb used MiXCR to reprocess the 5' RACE reads, holding one entry per CDR3 protein. The profile shows roughly 150,000 distinct CDR3 sequences, 5.5% to 7.5% of them singletons. The sequences come from CD4+ T cells sorted from PBMCs, collected about 5 days after the first yellow fever vaccination. All receptors come from a man between 18 and 29 years old who received the YFV17D yellow fever vaccine.

V gene TRBV7-9 combines with J gene TRBJ2-1, with D possibly being TRBD2 (6 bases). The germline V gene encodes CDR1 SEHNR and CDR2 FQNEAQ (reference sequence). This CDR3 spans 11 amino acids. Trimming took 1 base from V and 15 from J, leaving 10 bases between them. The CDR3 is CASSLDQGGFF. In DNA form, the CDR3 reads TGTGCCAGCAGCTTAGATCAGGGAGGGTTCTTC.

This clonotype occurred many times. The rearrangement uses TRBV24-1 and TRBJ2-2; D is unclear. The V end lost 0 bases, the J end lost 3 bases, and 4 bases lay between the germline ends. CDR1 is KGHDR and CDR2 is SFDVKD in the germline V gene. CDR3 length equals 14 residues. The CDR3 DNA follows: TGTGCCACCAGTGATTTGGGATACACCGGGGAGCTGTTTTTT. This gives the protein CATSDLGYTGELFF.

This clonotype has ten or more counts. CDR3 residues: CASSSFRGHGYTF. In nucleotides, the CDR3 is TGTGCCAGCAGCTCCTTCAGGGGCCATGGCTACACCTTC. This rearrangement joins TRBV5-4 to TRBJ1-2; TRBD1 might be the D (6 bases). The CDR3 is 13 amino acids. The V gene lost 3 bases and the J gene lost 6 bases, with 12 bases spanning the gap. Looked up from germline, CDR1 is SGHNT and CDR2 is YYREEE (reference sequence).

This clonotype has more than one count but fewer than ten. V and J are TRBV19 and TRBJ2-6; tentatively, D is TRBD2 (6 bases). The CDR3 loop spans 16 amino acids. Germline-derived CDR1 and CDR2 are LNHDA and SQIVND (reference sequence). V was trimmed by 7 bases and J by 0 bases, leaving 13 bases between them. CDR3 DNA: TGTGCCAGTAATGCGGGGTCGCACTCTGGGGCCAACGTCCTGACTTTC. Translation: CASNAGSHSGANVLTF.